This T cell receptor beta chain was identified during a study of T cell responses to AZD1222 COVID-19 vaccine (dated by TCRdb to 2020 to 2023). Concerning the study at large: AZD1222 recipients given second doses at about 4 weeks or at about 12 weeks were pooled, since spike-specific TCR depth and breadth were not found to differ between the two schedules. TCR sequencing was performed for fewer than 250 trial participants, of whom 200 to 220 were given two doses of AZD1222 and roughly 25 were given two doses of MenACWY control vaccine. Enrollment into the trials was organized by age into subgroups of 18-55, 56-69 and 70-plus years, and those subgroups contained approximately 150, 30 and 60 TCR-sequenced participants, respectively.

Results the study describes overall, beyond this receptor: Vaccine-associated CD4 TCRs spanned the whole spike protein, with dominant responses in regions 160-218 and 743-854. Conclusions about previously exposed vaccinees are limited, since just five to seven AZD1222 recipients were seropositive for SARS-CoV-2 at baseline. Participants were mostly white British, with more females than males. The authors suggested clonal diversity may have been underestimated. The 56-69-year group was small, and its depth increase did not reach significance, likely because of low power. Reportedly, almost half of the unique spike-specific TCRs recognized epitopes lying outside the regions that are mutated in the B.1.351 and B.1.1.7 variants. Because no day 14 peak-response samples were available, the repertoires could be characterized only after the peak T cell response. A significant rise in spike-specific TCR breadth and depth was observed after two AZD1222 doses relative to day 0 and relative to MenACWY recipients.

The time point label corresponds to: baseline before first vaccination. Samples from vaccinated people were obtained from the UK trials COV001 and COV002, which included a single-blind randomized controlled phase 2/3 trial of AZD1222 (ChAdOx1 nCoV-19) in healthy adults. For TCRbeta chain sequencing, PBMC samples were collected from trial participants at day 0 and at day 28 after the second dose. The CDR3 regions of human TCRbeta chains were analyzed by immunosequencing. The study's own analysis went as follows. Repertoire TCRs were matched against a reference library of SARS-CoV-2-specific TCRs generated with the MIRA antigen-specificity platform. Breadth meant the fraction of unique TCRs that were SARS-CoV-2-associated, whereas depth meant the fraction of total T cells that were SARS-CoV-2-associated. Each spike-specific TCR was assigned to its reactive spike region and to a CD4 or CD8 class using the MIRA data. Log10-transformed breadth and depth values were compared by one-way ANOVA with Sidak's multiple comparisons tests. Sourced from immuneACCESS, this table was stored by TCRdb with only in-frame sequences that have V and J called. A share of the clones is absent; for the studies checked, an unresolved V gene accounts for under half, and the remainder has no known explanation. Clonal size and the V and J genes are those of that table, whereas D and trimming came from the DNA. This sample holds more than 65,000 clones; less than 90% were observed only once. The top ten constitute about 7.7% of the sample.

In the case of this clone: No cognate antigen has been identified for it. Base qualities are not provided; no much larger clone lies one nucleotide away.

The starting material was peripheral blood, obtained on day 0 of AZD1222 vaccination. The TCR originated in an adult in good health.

The sequenced DNA is TGTGCCAGCAGTGGGGGGACGTTGAACACTGAAGCTTTCTTT. Translation gives CASSGGTLNTEAFF. In this chain, TRBV27 is recombined with TRBJ1-1, with TRBD1 perhaps the D gene, on 5 matching bases. The CDR3 spans 14 residues, from the cysteine through the phenylalanine. Of all the DNA, just the CDR3 is kept, 42 bases in frame from base 1. The germline V gene (reference sequence) specifies MNHEY as CDR1 and SMNVEV as CDR2. Trimming costs V 5 bases and J 0 bases, and their ends lie 10 bases apart.